The clone carrying this TCR beta chain was counted only a few times. No antigen is known for it. This sample was included in a study of memory CD4+ T cells and cytomegalovirus serostatus. At the level of the study: Healthy Belgian adult donors included roughly ten CMV-positive and some 23 CMV-negative people.

Germline lookup yields CDR1 SGHDT and CDR2 YYEEEE. The CDR3 covers 16 residues. Trimming cost V 6 bases and J 0 bases, with 16 bases left between them. Sequencing used immunoSEQ multiplex PCR; TCRdb keeps in-frame clones, though not all of them. In the table there are about 43,000 clones, around four fifths of which are singletons. Single viable CD3+CD4+CD8-CD45RO+ cells were sorted as the memory CD4+ T cells. Study-wide points: The CMV-associated TCR signature appears largely within the CD4+ memory repertoire. Each of 67 CMV-associated TCRbeta sequences occurred in one to five individuals.

The material sequenced was memory CD4+ T cells from blood. The clonotype was recovered from an adult in good health and CMV-seronegative. The J gene is TRBJ1-3, the V gene TRBV5-6; the D gene is possibly TRBD1 (6 bases). CDR3 protein: CASTRQDRPSGNTIYF. The DNA for the CDR3 is TGTGCCAGCACCCGACAGGATCGTCCCTCTGGAAACACCATATATTTT.